The present T cell receptor beta chain was sequenced within a study of cytomegalovirus exposure and HLA in healthy donors. Study conclusions and caveats: Researchers left out some V segments, among them TRBV6-2 and TRBV6-3, as indistinguishable.

Germline CDR1 LNHDA, CDR2 SQIVND (reference sequence). V lost 5 bases, J lost 8 bases, and 13 bases lay in between. The CDR3 length is 13 residues. PCR used 60 Vbeta primers and 13 Jbeta primers. Profiling relied on immunoSEQ multiplex PCR, and the TCRdb table lists in-frame clones only, not all of them. The sample lists around 200,000 clones, 60% to 80% seen once, with about 1.7% in the top ten. This clone was counted once. As yet, its antigen is unknown. The sequence came from a male donor in good health and CMV-seronegative. This chain links TRBV19 with TRBJ2-1, with D perhaps matching TRBD1 (5 bases). Specimen: PBMCs. This CDR3 is CASSEAQGHEQFF. CDR3 nucleotide sequence: TGTGCCAGTAGTGAAGCGCAGGGTCATGAGCAGTTCTTC.